These 25 T cell receptor beta chains originate from one sample sequenced in a study of blood T cell repertoires in COVID-19. TCRdb keeps only in-frame clones here, not all; method: immunoSEQ multiplex PCR. The data hold 200,000 to 300,000 clones, with 80% to 90% observed a single time. Material for sequencing was PBMCs or T cells enriched from blood (not recorded which). The receptor source for this set is a woman between 40 and 55 years old who had been exposed to COVID-19.

This clone has a handful of counts. V and J are TRBV7-2 and TRBJ2-3; 11 nucleotides match TRBD1. V lost 5 bases to trimming and J lost 4 bases; unmatched junction nucleotides: 5. Germline-derived CDR1 and CDR2 are SGHTA and FQGNSA. The CDR3 runs to 15 residues. The CDR3 nucleotides are TGTGCCAGCAGCGAAGGACAGGGGGCATCAGATACGCAGTATTTT. This gives the protein CASSEGQGASDTQYF.

The chain is built from TRBV12-3 or TRBV12-4 and TRBJ1-6; D call uncertain. The V end was cut by 6 bases, the J end by 15 bases, with 15 bases between. The CDR3 runs to 12 residues. CDR3 protein: CASSRGGGGLHF. The CDR3 DNA follows: TGTGCCAGCAGCCGGGGAGGAGGCGGCCTCCACTTT.

The V gene is TRBV30, the J gene TRBJ2-1; D gene uncertain. Germline V gene sequence: CDR1 GTSNPN, CDR2 SVGIG (reference sequence). The length of the CDR3 is 12 residues. Trimming took off 2 bases at V and 6 bases at J, with 8 bases between the two ends. The CDR3 loop reads CAWSRGSNEQFF. The CDR3 DNA reads as TGTGCCTGGAGTAGAGGCAGCAATGAGCAGTTCTTC.

The chain joins TRBV28 to TRBJ1-2, with D perhaps TRBD1 (6 bases). Trimming left V 6 bases short and J 6 bases short, with 14 bases between. The germline V gene encodes CDR1 MDHEN and CDR2 SYDVKM. The CDR3 contains 13 residues. CDR3 sequence reads: CASSGAGVDGYTF. Here the CDR3 DNA reads TGTGCCAGCAGCGGCGCAGGGGTAGATGGCTACACCTTC.

V usage is TRBV7-9 and J usage is TRBJ1-2; D is perhaps TRBD1 (5 bases). Trimming stripped 3 bases from V and 4 bases from J, with 9 bases between. The CDR3 contains 13 residues. The germline gives CDR1 SEHNR, CDR2 FQNEAQ (reference sequence). In DNA, the CDR3 is TGTGCCAGCAGCTTCGAACAGGCCTATGGCTACACCTTC. Protein sequence: CASSFEQAYGYTF.

The CDR3 DNA reads TGTGCCAGCAGTTTTAGCCACTCTGGGGCCAACGTCCTGACTTTC. Protein product: CASSFSHSGANVLTF. This chain uses TRBV27 with TRBJ2-6, with D uncertain. Germline V gene lookup returns CDR1 MNHEY and CDR2 SMNVEV (reference sequence). V shed 3 bases and J shed 0 bases, with 6 bases lying between them. The length of the CDR3 is 15 residues. Based on the CDR3 plus reference TRBV27 and TRBJ2-6, the full variable domain is EAQVTQNPRYLITVTGKKLTVTCSQNMNHEYMSWYRQDPGLGLRQIYYSMNVEVTDKGDVPEGYKVSRKEKRNFPLILESPSPNQTSLYFCASSFSHSGANVLTFGAGSRLTVL.

The rearrangement uses TRBV19 and TRBJ2-1, with D possibly being TRBD1 (6 bases). Per the germline V gene, CDR1 is LNHDA and CDR2 is SQIVND (reference sequence). The V end was cut by 5 bases, the J end by 4 bases, with 9 bases between. This CDR3 contains 13 residues. DNA of the CDR3: TGTGCCAGTAGTCCCAGGGGTTACAATGAGCAGTTCTTC. Its translation is CASSPRGYNEQFF.

The chain recombines TRBV2 with TRBJ1-5; a weak D match, TRBD1 (6 bases). This CDR3 is built from 16 residues. V shed 9 bases and J shed 0 bases, with 18 bases lying between them. CDR1 is SNHLY and CDR2 is FYNNEI in the germline V gene. CDR3 DNA sequence: TGTGCCAGTACAGAACAGGGTTTATATAGCAATCAGCCCCAGCATTTT. It yields the protein CASTEQGLYSNQPQHF.

This clone was counted a single time. The chain links TRBV4-3 to TRBJ2-1, with D unresolved. Trimming left V 1 base short and J 8 bases short, with 9 bases between. Germline assignment: CDR1 LGHNA and CDR2 YSLEER. The CDR3 extends over 13 amino acids. In nucleotides, the CDR3 is TGCGCCAGCAGCCAAGGACCGAGGTATGAGCAGTTCTTC. The encoded protein is CASSQGPRYEQFF.

This chain links TRBV6-6 with TRBJ2-3; D is unclear. The CDR3 contains 15 residues. V lost 1 base and J 6 bases, leaving 14 bases between the germline ends. Germline V gene data show CDR1 as MNHNY and CDR2 as SVGAGI (reference sequence). The CDR3 sequence is CASSYYEASVDTQYF. The CDR3 nucleotides are TGTGCCAGCAGTTACTACGAGGCAAGCGTGGATACGCAGTATTTT.

The chain carries TRBV24-1 and TRBJ1-4; 7 bases agree with TRBD1. V dropped 8 bases and J dropped 7; count of bases not matched to a gene: 6. The CDR3 sequence is 13 residues long. Germline lookup yields CDR1 KGHDR and CDR2 SFDVKD. The CDR3 reads CATKRGPGEKLFF. The CDR3 DNA reads as TGTGCCACCAAAAGGGGGCCGGGTGAAAAACTGTTTTTT.

The rearrangement uses TRBV27 and TRBJ1-2, with a tentative D call TRBD1 (5 bases). CDR3 size: 12 residues. V shed 6 bases and J shed 6 bases, with 11 bases lying between them. Germline values: CDR1 MNHEY, CDR2 SMNVEV (reference sequence). The CDR3 reads CASSLAGDGYTF. As DNA, the CDR3 is TGTGCCAGCAGCCTAGCGGGGGATGGCTACACCTTC.

The gene calls are TRBV5-1 and TRBJ2-7; D not certain. Per germline, CDR1 SGHRS and CDR2 YFSETQ. This CDR3 is 14 amino acids long. Trimming cost V 5 bases and J 4 bases, with 16 bases left between them. The CDR3 sequence is CASRRLSSTYEQYF. The CDR3 DNA is TGCGCCAGCAGACGACTCTCTTCTACGTACGAGCAGTACTTC.

This clone has only one observation. The V and J genes are TRBV11-2 and TRBJ1-1, with TRBD1 matching over 8 bases. The CDR3 length is 18 residues. Germline V lookup: CDR1 SGHAT, CDR2 FQNNGV. V was pared by 5 bases and J by 4 bases, with 18 bases of the junction left unmatched. CDR3 nucleotides: TGTGCCAGCAGCCTCAGGGGCGTGACAGGGGCGTTGGGCACTGAAGCTTTCTTT. It is translated as CASSLRGVTGALGTEAFF. The whole variable domain, filled in from reference TRBV11-2 and TRBJ1-1, reads EAGVAQSPRYKIIEKRQSVAFWCNPISGHATLYWYQQILGQGPKLLIQFQNNGVVDDSQLPKDRFSAERLKGVDSTLKIQPAKLEDSAVYLCASSLRGVTGALGTEAFFGQGTRLTVV.

The J gene is TRBJ1-2, the V gene TRBV30; 9 nucleotides match TRBD1. The CDR3 runs 14 residues. Germline V CDR1 and CDR2: GTSNPN, SVGIG (reference sequence). V was pared by 7 bases and J by 4 bases, with 10 bases of the junction left unmatched. The CDR3 loop reads CALEPGQGIYGYTF. CDR3 DNA sequence: TGTGCCTTGGAACCGGGACAGGGAATCTATGGCTACACCTTC.

V is TRBV7-9 and J is TRBJ1-2; maybe TRBD1 (6 bases). V gave up 1 base and J gave up 2 bases, with 11 bases separating them. Germline-derived CDR1 and CDR2 are SEHNR and FQNEAQ (reference sequence). The length of the CDR3 is 15 residues. Here the CDR3 reads CASSLGAGANYGYTF. As DNA, the CDR3 is TGTGCCAGCAGCTTAGGTGCAGGGGCCAACTATGGCTACACCTTC.

The V and J genes are TRBV7-9 and TRBJ2-5, with a weak D call TRBD2 (6 bases). Germline V gives CDR1 SEHNR, CDR2 FQNEAQ (reference sequence). The CDR3 has 14 residues. The germline V and J ends were trimmed by 5 bases and 1 base, with 11 bases remaining between them. CDR3 loop: CASSPGLFQETQYF. The CDR3 DNA is TGTGCCAGCAGCCCCGGACTATTCCAAGAGACCCAGTACTTC.

This sequence joins TRBV30 and TRBJ1-6; the D gene is possibly TRBD1 (5 bases). Germline CDR1 and CDR2: GTSNPN and SVGIG (reference sequence). The CDR3 has 13 amino acids. V was trimmed by 1 base and J by 7 bases, leaving 8 bases between them. CDR3: CAWSDTGNSPLHF. CDR3 nucleotide sequence: TGTGCCTGGAGTGACACAGGCAATTCACCCCTCCACTTT.

J is TRBJ1-1 and V is TRBV29-1, with D perhaps TRBD1 (5 bases). The CDR3 loop spans 14 amino acids. V shed 4 bases and J shed 1 base, with 13 bases lying between them. Germline V CDR1 and CDR2: SQVTM, ANQGSEA. For the CDR3, the DNA is TGCAGCGTTGGGGGGGTCTGGGGGAACACTGAAGCTTTCTTT. Its protein product is CSVGGVWGNTEAFF.

This chain connects TRBV3-1 (or the pseudogene TRBV3-2) to TRBJ1-4, with 9 bases that match TRBD1. Germline CDR1 LGHDT, CDR2 YNNKEL (reference sequence). With 4 bases clipped from V and 6 bases from J, the junction kept 3 bases outside the gene matches. The length of the CDR3 is 14 residues. DNA for the CDR3: TGTGCCAGCAGCCTGAGGACAGGGGATGAAAAACTGTTTTTT. This sequence encodes CASSLRTGDEKLFF.

This sequence joins TRBV27 and TRBJ1-2; 9 bases map to TRBD1. V was pared by 7 bases and J by 1 base, with 13 bases of the junction left unmatched. This CDR3 is built from 17 residues. CDR1 MNHEY and CDR2 SMNVEV come from the germline V gene (reference sequence). The CDR3 loop reads CASTSFTQGANNYGYTF. CDR3 bases: TGTGCCAGCACCTCCTTTACACAGGGGGCGAATAACTATGGCTACACCTTC.

The V and J genes are TRBV3-1 (or the pseudogene TRBV3-2) and TRBJ2-7; unclear D gene. Trimming stripped 0 bases from V and 6 bases from J, with 12 bases between. Per germline, CDR1 LGHDT and CDR2 YNNKEL (reference sequence). The CDR3 spans 14 residues. The CDR3 sequence: CASSQELFASEQYF. CDR3 nucleotides: TGTGCCAGCAGCCAAGAATTGTTCGCGAGCGAGCAGTACTTC.

The chain has TRBV27 and TRBJ1-2; D may be TRBD1 (5 bases). Germline CDR1 MNHEY, CDR2 SMNVEV (reference sequence). Trimming pared 5 bases from V and 4 bases from J, leaving 17 bases between. CDR3 size: 15 residues. The CDR3 DNA sequence: TGTGCCAGCAGTCCCAGAGACGGTACAGGCTATGGCTACACCTTC. Amino acid sequence: CASSPRDGTGYGYTF.

Note on this clone: The identical CDR3 is also encoded by other nucleotide sequences in the sample. V is TRBV7-2 and J is TRBJ2-5; D is possibly TRBD2 (5 bases). CDR1 SGHTA and CDR2 FQGNSA come from the germline V gene. The CDR3 totals 15 residues. The V end lost 1 base, the J end lost 2 bases, and 11 bases lay between the germline ends. The DNA of the CDR3 is TGTGCCAGCAGCTTAGTTGAGGGTTCTCAAGAGACCCAGTACTTC. This translates into CASSLVEGSQETQYF.

The V call is TRBV4-1, the J call TRBJ2-7; 8 nucleotides align to TRBD1. After removal of 4 bases from V and 4 bases from J, the junction contained 3 bases not matched to a gene. Germline V lookup: CDR1 MGHRA, CDR2 YSYEKL. The CDR3 has 13 residues. The CDR3 sequence is CASSPTGEYEQYF. The CDR3 DNA reads as TGCGCCAGCAGCCCGACAGGGGAATACGAGCAGTACTTC.